The 30 T cell receptor beta chains reported below all come from one sample, sequenced in a study of T cell responses to AZD1222 COVID-19 vaccine. This table comes from immunoSEQ multiplex PCR, and its TCRdb copy is limited to in-frame clones, with some not included. Of about 100,000 clones listed, nearly 90% are singletons. The sequencing here drew on peripheral blood, taken on day 0 of AZD1222 vaccination. The receptors here all came from an adult in good health.

The chain employs TRBV19 and TRBJ1-5; D is perhaps TRBD1 (5 bases). This CDR3 has 16 residues. Germline CDR1 is LNHDA and CDR2 is SQIVND (reference sequence). V gave up 4 bases and J gave up 4 bases, with 17 bases separating them. DNA of the CDR3: TGTGCCAGTAGTAGGAAGACAGACCCCTTGAATCAGCCCCAGCATTTT. It encodes CASSRKTDPLNQPQHF.

The chain recombines TRBV27 with TRBJ1-2, with D uncertain. This CDR3 comprises 15 residues. Germline V gene data show CDR1 as MNHEY and CDR2 as SMNVEV (reference sequence). V shed 0 bases and J shed 4 bases, with 12 bases lying between them. CDR3 nucleotides: TGTGCCAGCAGTTTATCAATATCACGCGGCTATGGCTACACCTTC. Amino acids: CASSLSISRGYGYTF.

This chain connects TRBV12-3 or TRBV12-4 to TRBJ2-7; TRBD1 might be the D (5 bases). V dropped 6 bases and J dropped 4 bases, with 13 bases sitting between them. The length of the CDR3 is 13 residues. The CDR3 DNA is TGTGCCAGCAGCAGAGGACAAATATACGAGCAGTACTTC. It codes for CASSRGQIYEQYF.

This chain uses TRBV5-5 with TRBJ1-2, with D uncertain. V shed 0 bases and J shed 2 bases, with 14 bases lying between them. CDR1 and CDR2 from the germline V gene are SGHKS and YYEKEE (reference sequence). This CDR3 spans 16 amino acids. CDR3 nucleotides: TGTGCCAGCAGCTTGGTAGTAGAGCGTCCAAACTATGGCTACACCTTC. This codes for CASSLVVERPNYGYTF.

The chain carries TRBV6-5 and TRBJ1-1, with no clear D. There are 14 residues in the CDR3. With 4 bases removed from V and 2 bases from J, the gap between germline ends came to 11 bases. Germline V CDR1 and CDR2: MNHEY, SVGAGI. In DNA, the CDR3 is TGTGCCAGCAGTTTGGTGCAGGTAAACACTGAAGCTTTCTTT. Amino acids: CASSLVQVNTEAFF.

The genes are TRBV19 and TRBJ2-7; D might be TRBD2 (6 bases). CDR1 LNHDA and CDR2 SQIVND come from the germline V gene (reference sequence). CDR3 size: 14 residues. Trimming stripped 8 bases from V and 0 bases from J, with 14 bases between. In nucleotides, the CDR3 is TGTGCCAGTGGCGGGAACACGCGCTCCTACGAGCAGTACTTC. This gives the protein CASGGNTRSYEQYF.

The V call is TRBV2, the J call TRBJ2-5, with TRBD2 matching 11 bases. Trimming removed 5 bases from V and 5 bases from J; junction bases left unmatched: 10. The germline V gene has CDR1 SNHLY and CDR2 FYNNEI. The CDR3 is made up of 16 amino acids. CDR3 bases: TGTGCCAGCAGTCCCTACCCTAGCGGGGGGAGGGAGACCCAGTACTTC. Translated, it gives CASSPYPSGGRETQYF.

The chain combines TRBV20-1 with TRBJ2-5, with unresolved D. From germline, CDR1 is DFQATT and CDR2 SNEGSKA (reference sequence). The CDR3 contains 11 residues. V was trimmed by 8 bases and J by 0 bases, leaving 7 bases between them. CDR3 protein: CSPQYQETQYF. In DNA form, the CDR3 reads TGCAGTCCCCAGTACCAAGAGACCCAGTACTTC.

V usage is TRBV6-4 and J usage is TRBJ1-1; the D gene is possibly TRBD1 (5 bases). CDR3 length: 13 residues. Germline CDR1 is MRHNA and CDR2 is SNTAGT. Trimming left V 6 bases short and J 3 bases short, with 11 bases between. The CDR3: CASRNTGDTEAFF. The CDR3 DNA is TGTGCCAGCAGAAACACAGGAGACACTGAAGCTTTCTTT.

The gene calls are TRBV6-2 or TRBV6-3 and TRBJ2-7; D gene ambiguous. Between the trimmed V and J ends, which lost 2 bases and 5 bases, there was a span of 7 bases. The CDR3 consists of 12 residues. The germline V gene has CDR1 MNHEY and CDR2 SVGEGT. In DNA, the CDR3 is TGTGCCAGCAGTTACGGTCCCCACGAGCAGTACTTC. This codes for CASSYGPHEQYF.

This chain connects TRBV7-3 to TRBJ2-3; TRBD2 matches at 7 bases. V was clipped by 4 bases and J by 5 bases; unmatched bases: 9. The CDR3 runs to 15 residues. Germline lookup yields CDR1 SGHTA and CDR2 FQGTGA. The DNA of the CDR3 is TGTGCCAGCAGCTCTAAAGCGGGGATGGGAGATACGCAGTATTTT. Translating gives CASSSKAGMGDTQYF.

The CDR3 sequence: CASSLQGATEAFF. The CDR3 region has the DNA TGTGCCAGCAGTTTGCAGGGTGCCACTGAAGCTTTCTTT. This chain links TRBV27 with TRBJ1-1; D possibly corresponds to TRBD1 (5 bases). V was shortened by 3 bases and J by 4 bases, with 9 bases between the two germline ends. The length of the CDR3 is 13 residues. From germline, CDR1 is MNHEY and CDR2 SMNVEV (reference sequence).

This chain links TRBV28 with TRBJ1-5, with a possible D match to TRBD1 (6 bases). Germline assignment: CDR1 MDHEN and CDR2 SYDVKM. V was shortened by 6 bases and J by 6 bases, with 12 bases between the two germline ends. The CDR3 is 13 amino acids. DNA of the CDR3: TGTGCCAGCAGGCCCAGGGGCCTTCAGCCCCAGCATTTT. It translates to CASRPRGLQPQHF.

This clone was recorded only once. The CDR3 here is CASSAGNQPQHF. The CDR3 nucleotides are TGTGCCAGTTCAGCGGGCAATCAGCCCCAGCATTTT. The V call is TRBV19, the J call TRBJ1-5; D is unresolved. Germline lookup yields CDR1 LNHDA and CDR2 SQIVND (reference sequence). Deletions cut 8 bases from V and 2 bases from J, with 7 bases between. The CDR3 length is 12 residues. Full variable domain (missing parts from reference TRBV19 and TRBJ1-5): DGGITQSPKYLFRKEGQNVTLSCEQNLNHDAMYWYRQDPGQGLRLIYYSQIVNDFQKGDIAEGYSVSREKKESFPLTVTSAQKNPTAFYLCASSAGNQPQHFGDGTRLSIL.

The sample holds one count of this clone. This chain uses TRBV10-3 with TRBJ2-7, with D unclear. Trimming stripped 6 bases from V and 3 bases from J, with 9 bases between. The germline V gene has CDR1 ENHRY and CDR2 SYGVKD. The CDR3 is 12 amino acids. The CDR3 region has the DNA TGTGCCATCAGCCCCGACCACTACGAGCAGTACTTC. It codes for CAISPDHYEQYF.

The genes are TRBV5-1 and TRBJ2-1; no definite D call. Germline CDR1 SGHRS, CDR2 YFSETQ. Trimming left V 4 bases short and J 3 bases short, with 11 bases between. There are 14 residues in the CDR3. This chain's CDR3 is CASSLGNYYNEQFF. The DNA of the CDR3 is TGCGCCAGCAGCCTTGGAAACTACTACAATGAGCAGTTCTTC.

The V call is TRBV19, the J call TRBJ1-2, with 12 bases matching TRBD1. Germline CDR1 and CDR2: LNHDA and SQIVND (reference sequence). The J segment lost 4 bases and the V segment lost 7 bases, leaving 10 bases of the junction unmatched. This CDR3 contains 16 residues. As DNA, the CDR3 is TGTGCCAGTATCCTTACCGGGACAGGGGGCTTCTATGGCTACACCTTC. Its translation: CASILTGTGGFYGYTF.

The rearrangement joins TRBV5-1 to TRBJ2-7; D may be TRBD2 (8 bases). The CDR3 is made up of 16 amino acids. Germline CDR1 is SGHRS and CDR2 is YFSETQ. Trimming removed 3 bases at V and 0 bases at J, with 16 bases between. Here the CDR3 reads CASSSHSGTASYEQYF. Here the CDR3 DNA reads TGCGCCAGCAGCTCCCATAGCGGGACAGCCTCCTACGAGCAGTACTTC.

V gene TRBV3-1 (or the pseudogene TRBV3-2) combines with J gene TRBJ1-4; D perhaps matches TRBD1 (6 bases). Trimming pared 1 base from V and 7 bases from J, leaving 13 bases between. CDR1 is LGHDT and CDR2 is YNNKEL in the germline V gene (reference sequence). CDR3 length equals 15 residues. The CDR3 is CASSQVERGSEKLFF. In DNA, the CDR3 is TGTGCCAGCAGCCAAGTCGAGAGGGGGAGTGAAAAACTGTTTTTT.

As concerns this clone: The identical CDR3 is also encoded by other nucleotide sequences in the sample. This chain uses TRBV2 with TRBJ1-4; 7 bases line up with TRBD1. After removal of 6 bases from V and 5 bases from J, the junction contained 3 bases not matched to a gene. Germline CDR1 reads SNHLY; CDR2 reads FYNNEI. CDR3 length: 13 residues. The DNA of the CDR3 is TGTGCCAGCAGCCGGGACAGAAATGAAAAACTGTTTTTT. It translates to CASSRDRNEKLFF.

This clone has just one count. The chain employs TRBV5-1 and TRBJ2-2; TRBD1 matches 8 bases. CDR1 is SGHRS, CDR2 YFSETQ, per germline. The trim removed 5 bases at V and 7 bases at J, leaving 10 bases unmatched. This CDR3 has 15 amino acids. Here the CDR3 DNA reads TGCGCCAGCAGGGACAGGGACGCTTACGTCGGGGAGCTGTTTTTT. This gives the protein CASRDRDAYVGELFF.

The chain is built from TRBV9 and TRBJ1-2, with D tentatively TRBD1 (6 bases). The germline gives CDR1 SGDLS, CDR2 YYNGEE. V was clipped by 0 bases and J by 0 bases, with 9 bases between them. CDR3 length: 15 amino acids. CDR3 amino acids: CASSVGQGPNYGYTF. The DNA for the CDR3 is TGTGCCAGCAGCGTAGGTCAGGGGCCTAACTATGGCTACACCTTC. The complete variable domain, with remaining parts taken from reference TRBV9 and TRBJ1-2, reads DSGVTQTPKHLITATGQRVTLRCSPRSGDLSVYWYQQSLDQGLQFLIQYYNGEERAKGNILERFSAQQFPDLHSELNLSSLELGDSALYFCASSVGQGPNYGYTFGSGTRLTVV.

This clone was detected a few times. The chain uses TRBV2 and TRBJ1-4; D perhaps matches TRBD1 (6 bases). Germline V gene lookup returns CDR1 SNHLY and CDR2 FYNNEI. The CDR3 totals 15 residues. Between the trimmed V and J ends, which lost 8 bases and 7 bases, there was a span of 20 bases. CDR3 nucleotide sequence: TGTGCCAGCTCTATAGCACAGGGAAGGGGTGAAAAACTGTTTTTT. Translating it yields CASSIAQGRGEKLFF.

This clone was observed a handful of times. The V call is TRBV27, the J call TRBJ1-5; no firm D call. Germline CDR1 and CDR2: MNHEY and SMNVEV (reference sequence). There are 16 residues in the CDR3. Trimming removed 0 bases from V and 2 bases from J, with 11 bases in between. CDR3 loop: CASSLSLGTGNQPQHF. CDR3 DNA sequence: TGTGCCAGCAGTTTATCTCTTGGTACAGGCAATCAGCCCCAGCATTTT.

Turning to this clone: The sample has other DNA sequences that encode this CDR3 too. This chain connects TRBV9 to TRBJ1-3, with TRBD1 as a possible D gene (5 bases). Between the trimmed V and J ends, which lost 0 bases and 4 bases, there was a span of 8 bases. The germline V gene has CDR1 SGDLS and CDR2 YYNGEE. CDR3 size: 14 residues. CDR3 amino acids: CASSVVGAGNTIYF. CDR3 DNA: TGTGCCAGCAGCGTAGTAGGGGCCGGAAACACCATATATTTT.

The V gene is TRBV18, the J gene TRBJ1-2, with D tentatively TRBD1 (6 bases). The CDR3 covers 14 residues. The V gene's germline CDR1 is KGHSH and CDR2 LQKENI. Trimming pared 2 bases from V and 5 bases from J, leaving 12 bases between. The CDR3 nucleotides read TGTGCCAGCTCACCAGCGGGGGCGGTTTATGGCTACACCTTC. Its translation: CASSPAGAVYGYTF.

V usage is TRBV6-5 and J usage is TRBJ2-2, with D possibly being TRBD2 (5 bases). The V gene lost 7 bases and the J gene lost 1 base, with 13 bases spanning the gap. This CDR3 spans 15 amino acids. The V gene's germline CDR1 is MNHEY and CDR2 SVGAGI. The CDR3 DNA reads as TGTGCCAGCATCGAGGGTTGGGGGAACACCGGGGAGCTGTTTTTT. It is translated as CASIEGWGNTGELFF.

The chain links TRBV19 to TRBJ1-5; D not resolved. Between the trimmed V and J ends, which lost 5 bases and 4 bases, there was a span of 12 bases. Germline V gives CDR1 LNHDA, CDR2 SQIVND (reference sequence). This CDR3 region has 14 residues. CDR3 in amino acids: CASSLSPANQPQHF. The DNA for the CDR3 is TGTGCCAGTAGTCTCTCGCCCGCTAATCAGCCCCAGCATTTT.

This clone appeared once. This chain joins TRBV4-1 and TRBJ2-3; 8 nucleotides line up with TRBD1. The germline CDR1 and CDR2 sequences are MGHRA and YSYEKL. The ends lost 2 bases at V and 0 bases at J; junction bases unmatched: 10. This CDR3 is 18 amino acids long. CDR3 sequence: CASSQTTGVSFSTDTQYF. CDR3 sequence (DNA): TGCGCCAGCAGCCAAACGACAGGGGTCTCGTTTAGCACAGATACGCAGTATTTT.

The chain couples TRBV5-5 to TRBJ1-1; D is undetermined. V was trimmed by 0 bases and J by 11 bases, leaving 14 bases between them. CDR1 is SGHKS, CDR2 YYEKEE, per germline (reference sequence). The CDR3 contains 13 residues. CDR3 bases: TGTGCCAGCAGCTTGGTCGTCCCCTTGGTCGCTTTCTTT. Residues: CASSLVVPLVAFF. Full variable domain (rest looked up from reference TRBV5-5 and TRBJ1-1): DAGVTQSPTHLIKTRGQQVTLRCSPISGHKSVSWYQQVLGQGPQFIFQYYEKEERGRGNFPDRFSARQFPNYSSELNVNALLLGDSALYLCASSLVVPLVAFFGQGTRLTVV.